This TCR beta chain was documented in a study of cytomegalovirus exposure and HLA in healthy donors (dated by TCRdb to 2017 to 2019). Looking at the study overall: According to an earlier analysis of around 600 of the donors, about 179 million T cells yielded over 100 million unique TCR beta sequences and about 300 Gb of sequence data. An early release covering roughly 640 HLA-typed donors comprised approximately 290 gigabases of sequencing data and tens of millions of unique TCR sequences. Of the 300 to 500 genotyped donors, less than 90% were placed in the genetic ancestry cluster associated with self-reported Caucasian donors. The study was designed to test whether signatures of past pathogen exposure could be identified by cataloging public T cell receptors. The study profiled the T cell repertoires of 500 to 800 subjects by immunosequencing and related them to cytomegalovirus serostatus. A separate validation cohort of roughly 130 different subjects was used in addition to the 666-subject first cohort. The study combined high-throughput TCR immunosequencing, statistical association of individual TCRs with disease status, and machine learning to predict cytomegalovirus infection status. A later analysis re-examined previously published TCR beta repertoires from more than 650 donors and added high-resolution HLA genotyping to investigate patterns of TCR occurrence. Rather than using new phenotypic data, the later analysis identified candidate immune exposures from TCR beta sequences and from how often those sequences occurred across donors. An earlier analysis of some 500 of the donors applied high-throughput TCR beta sequencing to assess whether each TCR beta V gene segment acted as functional or pseudogenic. Donor age, sex, ethnicity and CMV serostatus were collected together with the repertoire data. In a later genetic analysis, genome-wide SNP genotypes for about 55% of the 666 donors were used, and that subset was treated as a discovery cohort. All discovery cohort repertoires had been generated using a single sequencing platform. HLA typing covered class I and class II loci at four-digit resolution. The number of typed donors differed by locus: about 629-630 for A, B, C, DRB1 and DQB1; 500 to 550 for DQA1; approximately 610 for DPA1; and about 450 for DPB1. Because of strong linkage in the cohort, a handful of DR-DQ haplotypes were treated as single units for association and clustering. Among 398 genotyped donors of the cohort, an average of roughly 230,000 unique TCR beta nucleotide sequences was sequenced per donor, of which 15% to 20% were non-productive. The full study reports these points: Because counts were too low, about 17 rarely observed V segments, including chromosome 9 orphons, were excluded from the earlier analysis of several hundred of the donors. In a later analysis, HLA-associated TCR beta chains showed more clonal expansion and lower generation probabilities than non-associated chains that were equally common. Immune exposure information for the cohort was limited to CMV serostatus. When HLA alleles, especially DR and DQ, strongly co-occurred, TCR associations were difficult to assign to individual alleles. Across donors, most TCR sequences were observed very rarely, whereas some public TCRs were present in many individuals. The classifier was reported to diagnose cytomegalovirus status with high specificity and sensitivity in both the original cohort and the validation cohort. An earlier analysis of some 590 of the donors showed that most TCR beta V segments appeared in productive rearrangements either about 90% or about 30% of the time, which broadly matched IMGT annotations. The study gave a list of 150 to 200 TCR beta chains associated with cytomegalovirus. Compared with the roughly 600-donor mean, donors in an Asian-associated ancestry cluster had fewer N-insertions in productive TCRs, according to a later genetic analysis. Linkage disequilibrium might explain the correlated functional status among segregating V segments, but an unknown experimental factor could not be excluded. A further reported finding was that TCR beta sequences accurately predicted the HLA-A and HLA-B alleles for most subjects in the first cohort. Because some donors lacked HLA typing at each locus, the association tests relied only on the typed subset. It was suggested by the authors that the approach could potentially be generalized to other disease states and immunological phenotypes. A group of highly shared sequence variants was considered likely to be a technical artifact of the sequencing pipeline. A later analysis found that most CMV-associated TCR beta chains appeared HLA-restricted, with HLA associations seemingly driven largely by CMV exposure. Several of the top co-occurrence clusters appeared to be linked to parvovirus B19, influenza, CMV and Epstein-Barr virus, according to a later analysis. A few of the identified cytomegalovirus-associated TCR beta chains were confirmed in vitro to be specific for cytomegalovirus antigens. In a later analysis, the rate of TCR association differed among HLA loci, with DRB1 alleles having the most associated TCRs and HLA-C alleles having the fewest. Because the 87-base-pair reads could not distinguish some IMGT-functional V segments, including TRBV6-2 and TRBV6-3, those segments were excluded. At a false discovery rate of 0.05, a later analysis linked 15,000 to 20,000 TCR beta sequences to specific HLA alleles. This cohort had only TCR beta chains sequenced, and the lack of alpha or paired-chain data limited which features could be detected. In a later genetic analysis, a missense DCLRE1C variant was associated with V-gene and J-gene trimming of TCR beta chains, and the association was replicated in an independent cohort. The presence/absence analyses assumed that sequencing depth was roughly uniform across donors, and that assumption may not be true.

Libraries came from the immunoSEQ multiplex PCR assay. For the multiplex PCR, a mixture combining 60 forward primers for TCR Vbeta segments and 13 reverse primers for TCR Jbeta segments was used. The CDR3 region of rearranged TCR beta genes was amplified from genomic DNA by a multiplex PCR assay. The Illumina HiSeq System was used to sequence the amplified TCR beta libraries as 87-base-pair reads. The original methods were these. In a later analysis, some 80 million unique TCR beta chains were counted across the approximately 640 repertoires, and around 10 million of these chains were shared by at least two donors. A nearest-neighbor algorithm error-corrected the raw reads and collapsed the reads into unique sequences, merging closely related sequences to remove PCR and sequencing errors. Alignment of CDR3 sequences to IMGT reference sequences was used to assign V, D and J gene segments. For a sequence to be retained, a match of at least six nucleotides was required to both a V gene segment and a J gene segment. Rearrangements were called productive when the CDR3 lacked stop codons and stayed in frame with V and J; all others were non-productive. CDR3 was defined by IMGT convention, running from the second conserved V-encoded cysteine to the conserved J-encoded phenylalanine. Sequences without an unambiguous match to a single V gene segment were excluded from the earlier analysis of a few hundred of the donors. In an earlier analysis of several hundred of the donors, V segments were called functional above 56.7% productive rearrangements and were called segregating when the between-donor standard deviation exceeded 5%. A statistical classification framework was built to diagnose cytomegalovirus status from the catalog of TCR beta chain sequences. V and J gene assignment, in a later analysis, came from comparing TCR nucleotide sequences with IMGT/GENE-DB human TR gene sequences. Using the TCRdist pipeline, a later analysis assigned CDR3 sequences along with most-parsimonious VDJ recombination scenarios. A later analysis defined each TCR beta chain by its CDR3 amino acid sequence plus V-gene family, and excluded reads lacking a unique V-gene family. A later analysis removed 500 to 600 highly shared, low-generation-probability nucleotide sequences to deal with suspected cross-contamination and a sequencing artifact. A later analysis calculated a clonal expansion index for each public chain from normalized within-repertoire ranks of inferred template counts. A later analysis computed generation probabilities with a VDJ recombination model fitted to out-of-frame rearrangements, and checked the results against IGoR. A later analysis scored TCR-TCR, TCR-HLA and TCR-CMV co-occurrence with hypergeometric tests, applying a repertoire-size bias correction to TCR pairs. In a later analysis, false discovery rates were estimated by permuting HLA or CMV assignments 20 times. In a later analysis, co-occurring TCRs were grouped with DBSCAN, and TCRdist sequence similarity was added when clustering was performed within HLA-allele-positive subsets. Repertoires with fewer than 30,000 or more than 120,000 public chains, plus five repertoires with anomalous nucleotide sharing, were excluded from co-occurrence clustering. The source is immuneACCESS, and TCRdb retained only in-frame sequences with V and J called. Part of the clones is not carried over; for the studies checked, unresolved V genes explain less than half of this, and the remainder is unexplained. V and J calls and clone size are those listed in that table; D and trimming were worked out from the DNA. The sample profile shows about 150,000 clones; about 80% of them were found once. Of the sample, around 1.9% is held by the ten largest clones.

V loses 6 bases at its end and J loses 3 bases; junction bases beyond the gene matches: 5. From its cysteine to its phenylalanine, the CDR3 spans 14 amino acids. The retained sequence is limited to the CDR3, 42 bases, with the frame set at the first base. The germline V gene yields MNHEY for CDR1 and SVGAGI for CDR2. Comments on this clone: Its cognate antigen has yet to be identified. Base qualities are not provided; no much larger clone lies one nucleotide away.

The cohort was made up of approximately 670 healthy bone marrow donors. All cohort members were sampled while nominally healthy, although unrecorded immune exposures were likely present. The donor was CMV seronegative and belonged to the group of over 300 seronegative cohort members. A peripheral blood sample was collected from each donor, and TCR beta sequencing was performed on peripheral blood mononuclear cells. Genomic DNA extraction from the blood cell samples was performed with the Qiagen DNeasy Blood Extraction Kit. Sequencing used PBMCs. The chain couples TRBV6-5 to TRBJ1-5, and TRBD1 aligns with 7 junction nucleotides. This TCR derives from a man aged 35-49 years in good health and CMV-seronegative. The CDR3: CASRGTDSNQPQHF. Here is the DNA: TGTGCCAGCAGAGGGACAGACTCCAATCAGCCCCAGCATTTT.